A selection of T cell receptor beta chains follows, all from one sample in a study of shared clonotypes between healthy human individuals. Profiling relied on immunoSEQ multiplex PCR, and the TCRdb table lists in-frame clones only, not all of them. Among about 1,800,000 clones listed, about 95% were seen once. What was sequenced was naive CD8+ T cells sorted from blood. The receptors here all came from a man in his late teens or twenties in good health. Each CDR3 is given with its conserved first and last residue. The order of the fields is CDR3 protein, J gene, clone size, V gene. Part of the rows lack a size; the others show once, few, many or a class for expanded clones.

CASSQELTRTIYYNEQFF TRBJ2-1 NA TRBV4-1
CASSPSGLLGYTF TRBJ1-2 NA TRBV4-1
CASSLEGQGGSYEQYF TRBJ2-7 NA TRBV7-8
CAWSLGEGPYEQYF TRBJ2-7 NA TRBV30
CASSLGQGVYGYTF TRBJ1-2 NA TRBV7-8
CASSLSYGETQYF TRBJ2-5 NA TRBV27
CASSPRGSGYTF TRBJ1-2 NA TRBV27
CASSVEERGGTDTQYF TRBJ2-3 NA TRBV9
CASSTDWETEAFF TRBJ1-1 NA TRBV19
CASSKGGWSNQPQHF TRBJ1-5 NA TRBV14
CASEPTSGMGEQYF TRBJ2-7 NA TRBV27
CAWRGVLNTEAFF TRBJ1-1 NA TRBV30
CASSHYSTGRGELFF TRBJ2-2 NA TRBV4-3
CASSLYHQGSNQPQHF TRBJ1-5 NA TRBV27
CASSYGSEQYF TRBJ2-7 NA TRBV6-6
CACEQPNEKLFF TRBJ1-4 NA TRBV30
CASSISGTGAHYEQYF TRBJ2-7 NA TRBV7-9
CASSAPIVNEQFF TRBJ2-1 NA TRBV9
CASSLLGRTGELFF TRBJ2-2 NA TRBV13
CASSDGGQGGTDTQYF TRBJ2-3 NA TRBV2
CASSQDGLYEQYF TRBJ2-7 NA TRBV14
CASSSRGLRSNQPQHF TRBJ1-5 NA TRBV27
CASSSYEDRAAEQYF TRBJ2-7 once TRBV5-6
CASSLRGRGIQETQYF TRBJ2-5 NA TRBV7-9
CSAEWDQPQHF TRBJ1-5 few TRBV20-1
CASSWDSGDDEQYF TRBJ2-7 once TRBV5-1
CASSLAQGSYNEQFF TRBJ2-1 NA TRBV7-9
CASSVEEGSYNEQFF TRBJ2-1 NA TRBV9
CAIKEAGGTEAFF TRBJ1-1 few TRBV10-3
CASSIRGWNEQFF TRBJ2-1 NA TRBV19
CASRMGQGSEQYF TRBJ2-7 NA TRBV5-4
CASSLPDVGTSGYNEQFF TRBJ2-1 NA TRBV5-6
CASSLDHGTGAIYGYTF TRBJ1-2 NA TRBV11-2
CSVGPTSGVYNEQFF TRBJ2-1 NA TRBV29-1
CASSLGGSSQPQHF TRBJ1-5 once TRBV7-9
CASSTLREGPLEQYF TRBJ2-7 NA TRBV28
CAISLSGDYEQYF TRBJ2-7 NA TRBV10-3
CASSLALSGSYGYTF TRBJ1-2 NA TRBV7-6
CASSEDMLGAEAFF TRBJ1-1 NA TRBV10-1
CASSLGTGYTEAFF TRBJ1-1 NA TRBV7-3
CAWSGTGGPYEQYF TRBJ2-7 NA TRBV30
CASSSGVHSYEQYF TRBJ2-7 NA TRBV6-5
CASSEARRDTQYF TRBJ2-3 once TRBV2
CASSPTGSYEQYF TRBJ2-7 NA TRBV4-1
CASSWSAGLGTQYF TRBJ2-5 NA TRBV5-6
CAWSAQDRVPSIDEQYF TRBJ2-7 NA TRBV30
CASSEMGSESNYGYTF TRBJ1-2 NA TRBV2
CASSASTGQETQYF TRBJ2-5 once TRBV7-9
CASSEAMLRNYEQYF TRBJ2-7 once TRBV2
CASSLPGQGYEKLFF TRBJ1-4 NA TRBV4-1
CASSYGTTGSYNEQFF TRBJ2-1 NA TRBV2
CASSQEPGTTGELFF TRBJ2-2 few TRBV4-1
CASSLGLLGDTGELFF TRBJ2-2 NA TRBV28
CASSFSPSSYEQYF TRBJ2-7 NA TRBV27